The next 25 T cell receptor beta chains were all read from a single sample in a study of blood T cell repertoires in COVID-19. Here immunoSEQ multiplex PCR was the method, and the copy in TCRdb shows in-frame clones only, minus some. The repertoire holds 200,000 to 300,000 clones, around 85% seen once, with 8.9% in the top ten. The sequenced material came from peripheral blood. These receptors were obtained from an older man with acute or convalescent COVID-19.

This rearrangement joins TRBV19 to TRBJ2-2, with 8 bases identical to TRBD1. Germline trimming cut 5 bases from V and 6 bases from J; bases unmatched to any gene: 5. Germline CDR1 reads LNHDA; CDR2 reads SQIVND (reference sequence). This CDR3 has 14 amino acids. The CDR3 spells CASSLDRESGELFF. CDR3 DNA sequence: TGTGCCAGTAGTCTGGACAGGGAGTCCGGGGAGCTGTTTTTT.

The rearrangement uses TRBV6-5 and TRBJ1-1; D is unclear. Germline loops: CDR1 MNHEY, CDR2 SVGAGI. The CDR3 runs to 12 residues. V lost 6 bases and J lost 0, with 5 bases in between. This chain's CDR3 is CASSRLNTEAFF. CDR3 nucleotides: TGTGCCAGCAGCCGGTTGAACACTGAAGCTTTCTTT.

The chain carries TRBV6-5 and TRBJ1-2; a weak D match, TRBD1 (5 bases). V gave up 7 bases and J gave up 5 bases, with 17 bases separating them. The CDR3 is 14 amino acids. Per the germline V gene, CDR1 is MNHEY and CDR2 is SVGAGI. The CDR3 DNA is TGTGCCAGCATCCCTAGGAGGGGAGGGTATGGCTACACCTTC. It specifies CASIPRRGGYGYTF.

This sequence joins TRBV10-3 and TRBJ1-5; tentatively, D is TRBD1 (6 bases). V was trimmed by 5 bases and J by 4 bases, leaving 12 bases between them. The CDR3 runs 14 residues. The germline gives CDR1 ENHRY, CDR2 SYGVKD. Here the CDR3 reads CAISPGTRNQPQHF. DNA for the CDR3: TGTGCCATCAGTCCCGGGACACGTAATCAGCCCCAGCATTTT.

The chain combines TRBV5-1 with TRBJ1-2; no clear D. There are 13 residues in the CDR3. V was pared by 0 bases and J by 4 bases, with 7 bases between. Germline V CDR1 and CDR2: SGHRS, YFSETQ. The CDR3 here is CASSLGSLYGYTF. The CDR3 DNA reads TGCGCCAGCAGCTTGGGCAGTCTCTATGGCTACACCTTC.

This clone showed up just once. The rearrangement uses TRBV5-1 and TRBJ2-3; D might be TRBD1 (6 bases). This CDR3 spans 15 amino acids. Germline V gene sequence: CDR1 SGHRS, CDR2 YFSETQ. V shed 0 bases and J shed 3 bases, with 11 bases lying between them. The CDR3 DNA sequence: TGCGCCAGCAGCTTGGCCGGCAGGGGAACAGATACGCAGTATTTT. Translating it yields CASSLAGRGTDTQYF.

For the CDR3, the DNA is TGTGCCAGCAGCCTCAGGGGGCCCTATGGCTACACCTTC. Translated, it gives CASSLRGPYGYTF. The chain joins TRBV6-5 to TRBJ1-2; 8 bases agree with TRBD1. Germline CDR1 is MNHEY and CDR2 is SVGAGI. This CDR3 contains 13 residues. V lost 6 bases to trimming and J lost 4 bases; unmatched junction nucleotides: 4.

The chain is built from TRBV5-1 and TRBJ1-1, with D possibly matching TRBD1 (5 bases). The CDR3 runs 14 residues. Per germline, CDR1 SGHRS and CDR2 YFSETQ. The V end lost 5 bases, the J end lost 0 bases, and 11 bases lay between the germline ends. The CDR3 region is CASRGEGLNTEAFF. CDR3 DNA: TGCGCCAGCAGAGGGGAGGGATTGAACACTGAAGCTTTCTTT. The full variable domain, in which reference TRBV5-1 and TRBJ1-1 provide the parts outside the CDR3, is KAGVTQTPRYLIKTRGQQVTLSCSPISGHRSVSWYQQTPGQGLQFLFEYFSETQRNKGNFPGRFSGRQFSNSRSEMNVSTLELGDSALYLCASRGEGLNTEAFFGQGTRLTVV.

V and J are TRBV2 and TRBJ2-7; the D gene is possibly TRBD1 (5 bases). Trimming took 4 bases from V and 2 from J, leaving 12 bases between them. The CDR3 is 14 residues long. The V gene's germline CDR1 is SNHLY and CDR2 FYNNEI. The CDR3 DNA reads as TGTGCCAGCAGTGCGCAGGGCTCTCCCTACGAGCAGTACTTC. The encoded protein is CASSAQGSPYEQYF.

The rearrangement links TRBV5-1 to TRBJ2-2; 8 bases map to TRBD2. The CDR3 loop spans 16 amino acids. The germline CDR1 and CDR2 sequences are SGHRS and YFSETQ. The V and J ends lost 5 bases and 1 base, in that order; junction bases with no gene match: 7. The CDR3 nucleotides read TGCGCCAGCAGACCGGCGGGGGGCTTGAACACCGGGGAGCTGTTTTTT. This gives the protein CASRPAGGLNTGELFF.

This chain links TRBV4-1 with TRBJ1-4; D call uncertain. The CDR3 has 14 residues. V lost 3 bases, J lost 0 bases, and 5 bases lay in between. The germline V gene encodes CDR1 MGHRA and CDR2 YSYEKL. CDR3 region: CASSQESTNEKLFF. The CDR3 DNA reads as TGCGCCAGCAGCCAGGAGTCAACTAATGAAAAACTGTTTTTT.

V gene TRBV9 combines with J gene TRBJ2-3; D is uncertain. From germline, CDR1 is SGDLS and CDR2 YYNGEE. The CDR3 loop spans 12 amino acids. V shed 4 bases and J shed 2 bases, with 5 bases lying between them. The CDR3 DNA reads TGTGCCAGCAGCCTCTACACAGATACGCAGTATTTT. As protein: CASSLYTDTQYF. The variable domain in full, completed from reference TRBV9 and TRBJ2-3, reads DSGVTQTPKHLITATGQRVTLRCSPRSGDLSVYWYQQSLDQGLQFLIQYYNGEERAKGNILERFSAQQFPDLHSELNLSSLELGDSALYFCASSLYTDTQYFGPGTRLTVL.

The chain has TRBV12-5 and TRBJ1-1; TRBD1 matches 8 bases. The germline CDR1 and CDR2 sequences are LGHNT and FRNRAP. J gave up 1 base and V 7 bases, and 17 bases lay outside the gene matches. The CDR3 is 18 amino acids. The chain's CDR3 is CASDSDQGAQRWNTEAFF. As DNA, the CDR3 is TGTGCTAGTGATTCGGACCAGGGGGCCCAAAGATGGAACACTGAAGCTTTCTTT.

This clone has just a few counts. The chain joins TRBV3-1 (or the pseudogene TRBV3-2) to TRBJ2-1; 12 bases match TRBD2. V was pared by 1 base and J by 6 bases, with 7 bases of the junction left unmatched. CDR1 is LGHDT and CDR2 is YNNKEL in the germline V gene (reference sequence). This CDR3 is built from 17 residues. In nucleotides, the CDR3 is TGTGCCAGCAGCCAAGCCCCTAGCGGGAGGGCCCTCAATGAGCAGTTCTTC. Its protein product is CASSQAPSGRALNEQFF.

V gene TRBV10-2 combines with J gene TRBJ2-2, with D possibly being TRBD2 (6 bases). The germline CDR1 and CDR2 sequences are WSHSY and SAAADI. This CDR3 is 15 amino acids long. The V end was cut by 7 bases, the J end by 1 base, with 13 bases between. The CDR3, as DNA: TGCGCCAGCAAGGGCGGGGCCGTGAACACCGGGGAGCTGTTTTTT. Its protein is CASKGGAVNTGELFF.

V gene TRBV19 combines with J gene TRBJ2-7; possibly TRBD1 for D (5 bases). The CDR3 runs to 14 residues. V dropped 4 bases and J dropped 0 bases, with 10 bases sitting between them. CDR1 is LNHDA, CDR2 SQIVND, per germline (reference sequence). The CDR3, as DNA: TGTGCCAGTAGTAGGAGACAGTCCTCCTACGAGCAGTACTTC. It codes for CASSRRQSSYEQYF.

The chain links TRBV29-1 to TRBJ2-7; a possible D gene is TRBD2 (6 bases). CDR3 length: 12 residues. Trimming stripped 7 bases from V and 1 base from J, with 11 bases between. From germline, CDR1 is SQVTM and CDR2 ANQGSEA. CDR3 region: CSAIRESYEQYF. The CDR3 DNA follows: TGCAGCGCCATCCGGGAGTCCTACGAGCAGTACTTC.

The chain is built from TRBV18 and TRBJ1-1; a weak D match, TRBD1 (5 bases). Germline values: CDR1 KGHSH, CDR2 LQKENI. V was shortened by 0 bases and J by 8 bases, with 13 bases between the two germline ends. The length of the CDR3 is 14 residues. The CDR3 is CASSPPGPAVEAFF. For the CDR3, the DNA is TGTGCCAGCTCACCACCGGGGCCCGCAGTGGAAGCTTTCTTT.

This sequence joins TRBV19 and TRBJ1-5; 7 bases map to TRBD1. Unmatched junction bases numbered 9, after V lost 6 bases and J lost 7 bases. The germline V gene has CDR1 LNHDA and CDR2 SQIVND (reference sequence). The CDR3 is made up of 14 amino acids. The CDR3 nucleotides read TGTGCCAGTAGCTCCCAGACAGGGCGCCAGCCCCAGCATTTT. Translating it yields CASSSQTGRQPQHF.

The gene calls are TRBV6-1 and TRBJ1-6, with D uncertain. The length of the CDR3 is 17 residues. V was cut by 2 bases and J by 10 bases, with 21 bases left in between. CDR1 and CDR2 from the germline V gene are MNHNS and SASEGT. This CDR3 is CASSERGIWTFNSPLHF. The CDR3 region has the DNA TGTGCCAGCAGTGAACGGGGAATATGGACTTTCAACTCACCCCTCCACTTT.

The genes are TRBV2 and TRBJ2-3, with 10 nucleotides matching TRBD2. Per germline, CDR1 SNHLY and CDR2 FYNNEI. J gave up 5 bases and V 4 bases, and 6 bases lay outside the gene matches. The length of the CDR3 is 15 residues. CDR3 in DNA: TGTGCCAGCAGTGTCCTAGCGGGGGCCGGAGATACGCAGTATTTT. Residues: CASSVLAGAGDTQYF. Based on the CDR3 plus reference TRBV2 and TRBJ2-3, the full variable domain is EPEVTQTPSHQVTQMGQEVILRCVPISNHLYFYWYRQILGQKVEFLVSFYNNEISEKSEIFDDQFSVERPDGSNFTLKIRSTKLEDSAMYFCASSVLAGAGDTQYFGPGTRLTVL.

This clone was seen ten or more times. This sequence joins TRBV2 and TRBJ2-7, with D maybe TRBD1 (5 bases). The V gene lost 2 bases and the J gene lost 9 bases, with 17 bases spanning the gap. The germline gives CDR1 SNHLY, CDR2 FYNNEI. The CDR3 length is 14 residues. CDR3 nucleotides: TGTGCCAGCAGTGAATCAGGGTCTCAATTGGCGCAGTACTTC. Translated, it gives CASSESGSQLAQYF.

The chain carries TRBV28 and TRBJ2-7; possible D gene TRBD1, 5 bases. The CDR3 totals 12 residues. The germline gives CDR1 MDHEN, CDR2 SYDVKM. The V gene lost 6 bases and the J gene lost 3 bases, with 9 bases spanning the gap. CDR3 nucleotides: TGTGCCAGCAGCCAGGGATTCTACGAGCAGTACTTC. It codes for CASSQGFYEQYF. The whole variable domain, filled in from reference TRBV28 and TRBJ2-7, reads DVKVTQSSRYLVKRTGEKVFLECVQDMDHENMFWYRQDPGLGLRLIYFSYDVKMKEKGDIPEGYSVSREKKERFSLILESASTNQTSMYLCASSQGFYEQYFGPGTRLTVT.

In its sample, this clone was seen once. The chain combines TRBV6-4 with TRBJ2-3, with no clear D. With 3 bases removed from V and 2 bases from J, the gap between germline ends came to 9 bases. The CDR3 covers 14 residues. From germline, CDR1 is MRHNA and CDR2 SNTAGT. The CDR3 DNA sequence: TGTGCCAGCAGTGAGACGGCGGTCACAGATACGCAGTATTTT. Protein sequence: CASSETAVTDTQYF.

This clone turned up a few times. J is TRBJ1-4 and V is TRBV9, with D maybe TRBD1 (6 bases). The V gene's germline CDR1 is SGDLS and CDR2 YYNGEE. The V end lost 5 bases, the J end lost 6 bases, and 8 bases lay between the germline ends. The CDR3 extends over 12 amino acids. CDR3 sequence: CASRGADEKLFF. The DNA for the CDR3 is TGTGCCAGCAGGGGGGCGGATGAAAAACTGTTTTTT.